This T cell receptor beta chain was sequenced during a study of T cells after yellow fever vaccination. The CDR3 length is 13 residues. Trimming took 3 bases from V and 7 from J, leaving 10 bases between them. TCRdb called the 5' RACE reads again in MiXCR, with one record for every CDR3 protein. The top ten clones hold roughly 19% of a sample with 250,000 to 350,000 distinct CDR3 sequences, around 6.8% of them seen once. This clonotype appeared a few times. Its antigen is not known. General observations from the study: Researchers cautioned that FACS-sorted repertoires could harbor abundant clonotypes contaminating from the bulk population. Booster samples showed a return of most primary-vaccination clones (about 97% CD4, 88% CD8).

The receptor comes from a man aged 18 to 30 who received the YFV17D yellow fever vaccine. The rearrangement links TRBV12-3 or TRBV12-4 to TRBJ1-5, with D possibly TRBD1 on 5 matching bases. Sequenced here: PBMCs, sampled approximately 47 days after the first yellow fever vaccination. CDR3 loop: CASSFGRAQPQHF. In DNA form, the CDR3 reads TGTGCCAGCAGTTTTGGCAGGGCGCAGCCCCAGCATTTT.